The clone carrying this T cell receptor (beta chain) was observed a handful of times. These data originate in a study of Graves' ophthalmopathy and Graves' hyperthyroidism. The term stable hyperthyroidism indicated an absence of ophthalmopathy within 18 months of follow-up. What supplied the PBMCs was about 10 ml of fresh peripheral blood. Amplification of the TCR beta CDR3 regions used RNA transcripts (as template). The library came from an HTBI-primed first-round RT-PCR and a second-round multiplex PCR. TCRdb analysed the multiplex PCR reads with MiXCR anew, one entry per CDR3 protein. The sample lists just over 600,000 distinct CDR3 sequences, about a fifth occurring once. The receptor was derived from a young woman with stable Graves' hyperthyroidism. Some clones in this sample may be carry-over from other donors' samples. Sequencing used peripheral blood.

Written as DNA, the CDR3 is TGCAGTGCTAGAGATGAAAACGGGGGGAGAGGGAATTCACCCCTCCACTTT. This encodes CSARDENGGRGNSPLHF. This rearrangement joins TRBV20-1 to TRBJ1-6; D might be TRBD1 (5 bases). Germline CDR1 and CDR2: DFQATT and SNEGSKA (reference sequence). The CDR3 runs to 17 residues. Trimming stripped 0 bases from V and 7 bases from J, with 19 bases between.